Listed below are T cell receptor beta chains from one sample, sequenced in a study of PD-L1 blockade in urothelial cancer. Only in-frame clones appear in the TCRdb table, and some are missing; sequencing was by immunoSEQ multiplex PCR. Of tens of thousands of clones in the sample, around 90% are singletons; the top ten hold around 6.7%. Sequenced here: PBMCs, sampled around atezolizumab (anti-PD-L1) treatment. The source is a man between 65 and 85 years old with urothelial cancer. The CDR3 runs from the conserved cysteine through the conserved F or W. A D gene is named only where the DNA matches it firmly.

>TRBV7-9|TRBJ1-2|-
CASRDAAVPDGYTF
TGTGCCAGCAGAGACGCCGCGGTCCCAGATGGCTACACCTTC
>TRBV4-1|TRBJ1-1|-
CASSQVPGPSEAFF
TGCGCCAGCAGCCAAGTACCGGGTCCTAGTGAAGCTTTCTTT
>TRBV28|TRBJ2-7|TRBD1
CASSSPPGQGAYEQYF
TGTGCCAGCAGCTCCCCGCCGGGACAGGGTGCCTACGAGCAGTACTTC
>TRBV6-1|TRBJ2-5|-
CASSEDRVYGTQYF
TGTGCCAGCAGTGAAGACAGGGTGTACGGGACCCAGTACTTC
>TRBV28|TRBJ2-7|-
CASSPRGSYEQYF
TGTGCCAGCAGCCCAAGGGGGAGCTACGAGCAGTACTTC
>TRBV5-1|TRBJ2-7|TRBD2
CASSSLAGGESGYEQYF
TGCGCCAGCAGCTCCCTAGCGGGGGGGGAGTCGGGCTACGAGCAGTACTTC
>TRBV5-1|TRBJ2-1|TRBD1
CASSLDRGQGNKQFF
TGCGCCAGCAGCCTAGACAGGGGGCAGGGGAATAAGCAGTTCTTC
>TRBV19|TRBJ2-1|TRBD2
CASSELAGDFNEQFF
TGTGCCAGTAGCGAACTAGCGGGAGATTTTAATGAGCAGTTCTTC
>TRBV19|TRBJ1-2|-
CASSLDISYGYTF
TGTGCCAGTAGTCTGGACATTAGCTATGGCTACACCTTC
>TRBV7-8|TRBJ1-5|-
CASSLDGNSNQPQHF
TGTGCCAGCAGCTTAGACGGGAATAGCAATCAGCCCCAGCATTTT
>TRBV5-4|TRBJ1-2|-
CASSSLVDTNYGYTF
TGTGCCAGCAGCTCCCTGGTCGACACGAACTATGGCTACACCTTC
>TRBV2|TRBJ2-6|-
CASSSSGANVLTF
TGTGCCAGCAGTTCTTCTGGGGCCAACGTCCTGACTTTC
>TRBV2|TRBJ2-5|-
CASSLWTVQETQYF
TGTGCCAGCAGTCTTTGGACAGTCCAAGAGACCCAGTACTTC
>TRBV9|TRBJ2-3|TRBD2
CASSDGTSGSIDTQYF
TGTGCCAGCAGCGACGGGACTAGCGGGAGTATCGATACGCAGTATTTT
>TRBV7-9|TRBJ1-2|-
CASSLAGDGYTF
TGTGCCAGCAGCTTAGCCGGGGATGGCTACACCTTC
>TRBV15|TRBJ2-7|TRBD1
CATSRDPRGTYEQYF
TGTGCCACCAGCAGAGACCCCAGGGGGACATACGAGCAGTACTTC
>TRBV28|TRBJ1-5|-
CASSETPGSGSRPQHF
TGTGCCAGCAGTGAGACCCCGGGATCGGGGAGTAGGCCCCAGCATTTT
>TRBV27|TRBJ2-1|TRBD2
CASSLRVAGGTYNEQFF
TGTGCCAGCAGTTTAAGGGTAGCGGGAGGTACCTACAATGAGCAGTTCTTC
>TRBV7-9|TRBJ2-7|-
CASSLSNTYEQYF
TGTGCCAGCAGCTTAAGCAATACCTACGAGCAGTACTTC
>TRBV15|TRBJ1-1|TRBD1
CATSSGGDTEAFF
TGTGCCACCAGCTCAGGGGGCGACACTGAAGCTTTCTTT